These 9 T cell receptor beta chains were sequenced from one sample in a study of T cell responses to AZD1222 COVID-19 vaccine. Profiled with immunoSEQ multiplex PCR; TCRdb holds only in-frame clones, not every one. This sample has fewer than 100,000 clones; around 90% occur once, and the top ten carry roughly an eighth. The sample in question was peripheral blood, obtained on day 0 of AZD1222 vaccination. All receptors come from an adult in good health.

The J gene is TRBJ1-4, the V gene TRBV6-5, with D maybe TRBD1 (6 bases). Germline CDR1 reads MNHEY; CDR2 reads SVGAGI. CDR3 size: 14 residues. Trimming took 2 bases from V and 8 from J, leaving 12 bases between them. CDR3 sequence reads: CASSYVSRGEKLFF. The DNA of the CDR3 is TGTGCCAGCAGTTACGTGTCGAGGGGGGAAAAACTGTTTTTT.

This clone was counted once. The sample carries other DNA sequences with the same CDR3. This sequence joins TRBV29-1 and TRBJ2-5; perhaps TRBD1 as D (5 bases). CDR1 and CDR2 from the germline V gene are SQVTM and ANQGSEA. Trimming cost V 4 bases and J 2 bases, with 8 bases left between them. The CDR3 sequence is 12 residues long. The DNA for the CDR3 is TGCAGCGTTGGGCAGGGTCAAGAGACCCAGTACTTC. Amino acid sequence: CSVGQGQETQYF.

The chain has TRBV20-1 and TRBJ2-2; perhaps TRBD2 as D (6 bases). The CDR3 extends over 14 amino acids. V was cut by 3 bases and J by 6 bases, with 14 bases left in between. Germline CDR1 is DFQATT and CDR2 is SNEGSKA (reference sequence). The CDR3 bases are TGCAGTGCTAGTGCCGGGGGATATGCCGGGGAGCTGTTTTTT. Amino acid sequence: CSASAGGYAGELFF.

V usage is TRBV7-2 and J usage is TRBJ2-5; D is uncertain. In germline, CDR1 is SGHTA, CDR2 FQGNSA. Deletions cut 7 bases from V and 5 bases from J, with 17 bases between. CDR3 size: 14 residues. In DNA form, the CDR3 reads TGTGCCAGCACCCCCTACGGAGCGCACGAGACCCAGTACTTC. It is translated as CASTPYGAHETQYF. The entire variable domain, with the rest obtained from reference TRBV7-2 and TRBJ2-5, is as follows: GAGVSQSPSNKVTEKGKDVELRCDPISGHTALYWYRQSLGQGLEFLIYFQGNSAPDKSGLPSDRFSAERTGGSVSTLTIQRTQQEDSAVYLCASTPYGAHETQYFGPGTRLLVL.

This chain uses TRBV7-3 with TRBJ2-5, with 9 positions matching TRBD2. Germline V CDR1 and CDR2: SGHTA, FQGTGA. The CDR3 has 15 amino acids. The trim removed 3 bases at V and 5 bases at J, leaving 7 bases unmatched. This CDR3 reads CASSLTSGSRETQYF. The CDR3 nucleotides are TGTGCCAGCAGCTTGACTAGCGGATCCAGGGAGACCCAGTACTTC.

This sequence joins TRBV6-6 and TRBJ1-6; 9 positions agree with TRBD1. V gave up 5 bases and J gave up 9 bases; unmatched junction bases: 11. Germline assignment: CDR1 MNHNY and CDR2 SVGAGI (reference sequence). This CDR3 has 16 residues. CDR3 residues: CASSRGQGTAGSPLHF. CDR3 DNA sequence: TGTGCCAGCAGTAGGGGACAGGGAACGGCAGGTTCACCCCTCCACTTT.

The chain employs TRBV7-9 and TRBJ1-1, with D possibly matching TRBD1 (5 bases). The CDR3 runs to 15 residues. The germline V and J ends were trimmed by 5 bases and 4 bases, with 17 bases remaining between them. Germline V CDR1 and CDR2: SEHNR, FQNEAQ (reference sequence). As DNA, the CDR3 is TGTGCCAGCAGCCCGGGCCCAGAGAGGGGCACTGAAGCTTTCTTT. Translating it yields CASSPGPERGTEAFF.

The chain couples TRBV29-1 to TRBJ2-7, with TRBD1 identical over 7 bases. The CDR3 totals 11 residues. Germline-derived CDR1 and CDR2 are SQVTM and ANQGSEA. With 6 bases clipped from V and 5 bases from J, the junction kept 4 bases outside the gene matches. CDR3: CSVDRDHEQYF. The DNA for the CDR3 is TGCAGCGTCGACAGGGACCACGAGCAGTACTTC.

This rearrangement joins TRBV18 to TRBJ2-7; TRBD2 is a possible D gene (7 bases). The V end lost 1 base, the J end lost 4 bases, and 14 bases lay between the germline ends. The CDR3 sequence is 15 residues long. The germline gives CDR1 KGHSH, CDR2 LQKENI. Here the CDR3 reads CASSPRAGEGYEQYF. As DNA, the CDR3 is TGTGCCAGCTCACCACGGGCAGGGGAGGGATACGAGCAGTACTTC. Drawing the rest from reference TRBV18 and TRBJ2-7, the complete variable domain is NAGVMQNPRHLVRRRGQEARLRCSPMKGHSHVYWYRQLPEEGLKFMVYLQKENIIDESGMPKERFSAEFPKEGPSILRIQQVVRGDSAAYFCASSPRAGEGYEQYFGPGTRLTVT.